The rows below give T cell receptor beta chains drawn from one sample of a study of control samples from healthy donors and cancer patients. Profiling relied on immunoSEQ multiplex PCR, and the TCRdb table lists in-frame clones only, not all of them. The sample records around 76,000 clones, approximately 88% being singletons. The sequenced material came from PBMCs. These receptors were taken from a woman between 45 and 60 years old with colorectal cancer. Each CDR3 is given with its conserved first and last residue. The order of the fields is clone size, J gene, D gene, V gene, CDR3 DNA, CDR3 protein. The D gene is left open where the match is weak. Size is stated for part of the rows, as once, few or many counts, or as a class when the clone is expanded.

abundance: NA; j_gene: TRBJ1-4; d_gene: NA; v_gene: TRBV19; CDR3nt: TGTGCCAGTAGATCCTCTTTCGGGACTGCAGAAAAACTGTTTTTT; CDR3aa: CASRSSFGTAEKLFF
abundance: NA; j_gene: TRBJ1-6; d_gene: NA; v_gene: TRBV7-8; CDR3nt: TGTGCCAGCAAACCGGGACCGAAAGTCACCTATAATTCACCCCTCCACTTT; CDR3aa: CASKPGPKVTYNSPLHF
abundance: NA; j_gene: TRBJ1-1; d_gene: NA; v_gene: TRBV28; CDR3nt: TGTGCCAGCAGTTTATTCGGCCTCCGAGAAACTGAAGCTTTCTTT; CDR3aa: CASSLFGLRETEAFF
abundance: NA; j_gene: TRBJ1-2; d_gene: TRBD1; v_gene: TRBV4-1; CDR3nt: TGCGCCAGCAGCCAAGCGGACAGGGAGGATGGCTACACCTTC; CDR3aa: CASSQADREDGYTF
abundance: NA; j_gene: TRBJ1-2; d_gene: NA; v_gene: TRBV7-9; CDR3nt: TGTGCCAGCAGCTTAGGTCAGGGACCTAACTATGGCTACACCTTC; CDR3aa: CASSLGQGPNYGYTF
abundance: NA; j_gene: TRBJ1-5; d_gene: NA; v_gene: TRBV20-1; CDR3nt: TGCAGTGCTAGTAACGGAATCAAGCCCCAGCATTTT; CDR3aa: CSASNGIKPQHF
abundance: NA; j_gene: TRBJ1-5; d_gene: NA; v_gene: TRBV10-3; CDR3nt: TGTGCCATCAGGGGAACAGGAACCAATCAGCCCCAGCATTTT; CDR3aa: CAIRGTGTNQPQHF
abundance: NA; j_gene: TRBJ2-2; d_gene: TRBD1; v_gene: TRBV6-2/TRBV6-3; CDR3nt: TGTGCCAGCAGTTACGGGTCCGGACAGGGAGTCACCGGGGAGCTGTTTTTT; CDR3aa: CASSYGSGQGVTGELFF
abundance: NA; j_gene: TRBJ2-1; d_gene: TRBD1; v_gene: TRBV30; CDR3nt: TGTGCCTGGAGTGGAGACCGGGACAGGGTACGTGAGCAGTTCTTC; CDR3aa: CAWSGDRDRVREQFF
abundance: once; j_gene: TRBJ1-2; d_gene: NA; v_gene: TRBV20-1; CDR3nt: TGCAGTGCTAGTAGGGCCAGTAACTATGGCTACACCTTC; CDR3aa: CSASRASNYGYTF
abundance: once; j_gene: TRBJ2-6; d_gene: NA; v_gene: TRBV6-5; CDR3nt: TGTGCCAGCGGAGGGCTTACTGGGGCCAACGTCCTGACTTTC; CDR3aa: CASGGLTGANVLTF
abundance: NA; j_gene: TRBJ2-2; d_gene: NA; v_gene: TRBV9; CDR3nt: TGTGCCAGCAGCCTTCTGGGCACCGGGGAGCTGTTTTTT; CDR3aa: CASSLLGTGELFF
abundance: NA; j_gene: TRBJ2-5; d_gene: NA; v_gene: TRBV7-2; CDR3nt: TGTGCCAGCAGCCTTTTCAGAACCGAGGGAGAGACCCAGTACTTC; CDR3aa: CASSLFRTEGETQYF
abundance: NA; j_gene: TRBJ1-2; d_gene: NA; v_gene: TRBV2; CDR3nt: TGTGCCACCAGCGAGGAACAGTCGGTCTTTGGCTACACCTTC; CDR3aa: CATSEEQSVFGYTF
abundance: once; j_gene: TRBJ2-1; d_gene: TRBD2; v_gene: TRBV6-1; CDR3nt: TGTGCCAGCAGTGACCCGACTAGCGGCCGCCTCAATGAGCAGTTCTTC; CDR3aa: CASSDPTSGRLNEQFF
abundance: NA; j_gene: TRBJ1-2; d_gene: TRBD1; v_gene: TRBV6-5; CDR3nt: TGTGCCAGCAGCCCCCGGGAGGGGGCCTATGGCTACACCTTC; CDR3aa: CASSPREGAYGYTF
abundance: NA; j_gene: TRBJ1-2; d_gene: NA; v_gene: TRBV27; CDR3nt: TGTGCCAGCAGTTTATCGGACAGCCTTAACTATGGCTACACCTTC; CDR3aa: CASSLSDSLNYGYTF
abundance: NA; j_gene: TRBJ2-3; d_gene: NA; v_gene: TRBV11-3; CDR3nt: TGTGCCAGCAGCGGGAATTCTAGCACAGATACGCAGTATTTT; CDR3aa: CASSGNSSTDTQYF
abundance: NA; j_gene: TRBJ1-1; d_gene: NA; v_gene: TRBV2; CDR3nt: TGTGCCAGCAGGAGACCGGGACCCCCCGGGAGCACTGAAGCTTTCTTT; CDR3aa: CASRRPGPPGSTEAFF
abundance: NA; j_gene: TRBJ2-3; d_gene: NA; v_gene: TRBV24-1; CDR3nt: TGTGCCACCAAGGGGGGCACAGATACGCAGTATTTT; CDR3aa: CATKGGTDTQYF
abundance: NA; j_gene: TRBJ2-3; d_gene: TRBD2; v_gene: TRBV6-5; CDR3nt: TGTGCCAGCCTCGGGACTAGCGGAAGAGATACGCAGTATTTT; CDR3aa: CASLGTSGRDTQYF
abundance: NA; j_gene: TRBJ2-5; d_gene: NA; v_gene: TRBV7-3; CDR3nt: TGTGCCAGCAGCTTAATTGGGGGTCAAGAGACCCAGTACTTC; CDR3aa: CASSLIGGQETQYF
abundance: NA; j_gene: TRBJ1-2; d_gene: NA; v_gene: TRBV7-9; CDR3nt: TGTGCAGAAGAGGGGGACGGCTGGGGCTACACCTTC; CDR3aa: CAEEGDGWGYTF
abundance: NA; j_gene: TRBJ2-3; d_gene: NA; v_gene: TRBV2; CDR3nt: TGTGCCAGGAGCACAGATACGCAGTATTTT; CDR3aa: CARSTDTQYF
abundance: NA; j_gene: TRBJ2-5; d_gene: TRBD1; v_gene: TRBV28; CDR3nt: TGTGCCAGCAGGCCAGGGGGTCCACAAGAGACCCAGTACTTC; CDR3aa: CASRPGGPQETQYF
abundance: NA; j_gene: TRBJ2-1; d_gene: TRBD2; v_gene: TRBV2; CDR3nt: TGTGCCAGCAGGAATAGCGGGGGGGCTTCGTTCTTC; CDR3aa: CASRNSGGASFF
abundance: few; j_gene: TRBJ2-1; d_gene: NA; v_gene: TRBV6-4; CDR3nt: TGTGCCAGCAGTACCCAGGGGGGACCCTACAATGAGCAGTTCTTC; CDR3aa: CASSTQGGPYNEQFF
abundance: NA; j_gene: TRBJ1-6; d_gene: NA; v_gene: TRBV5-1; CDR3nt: TGCGCCAGCAAGCGAAGGACGGAGAATAATTCACCCCTCCACTTT; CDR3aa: CASKRRTENNSPLHF
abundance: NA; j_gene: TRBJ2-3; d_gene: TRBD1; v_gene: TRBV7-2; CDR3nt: TGTGCCAGCAGCGCCCGGACAGGGTCTAGCACAGATACGCAGTATTTT; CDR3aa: CASSARTGSSTDTQYF
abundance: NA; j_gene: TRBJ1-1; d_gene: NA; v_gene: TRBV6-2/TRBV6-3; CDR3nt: TGTGCCAGCAGTTACCGGCGGGACGAAGCTTTCTTT; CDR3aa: CASSYRRDEAFF
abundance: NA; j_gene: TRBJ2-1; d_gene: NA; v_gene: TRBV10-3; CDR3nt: TGTGCCAGTAACAGGGAGGAAGCTAACAATGAGCAGTTCTTC; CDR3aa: CASNREEANNEQFF
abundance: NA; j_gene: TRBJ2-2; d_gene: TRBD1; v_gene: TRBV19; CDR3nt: TGTGCCAGTAGTGCCTGGACAGGGGCGAACACCGGGGAGCTGTTTTTT; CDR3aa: CASSAWTGANTGELFF
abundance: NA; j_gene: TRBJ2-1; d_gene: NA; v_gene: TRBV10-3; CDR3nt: TGTGCCATCAGTGACAGTACAATTCCCGAGCAGTTCTTC; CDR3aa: CAISDSTIPEQFF
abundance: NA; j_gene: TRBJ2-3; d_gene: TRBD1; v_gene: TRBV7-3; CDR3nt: TGTGCCAGCAGCTTAATGGGGACAGGGGGACCAGATACGCAGTATTTT; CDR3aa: CASSLMGTGGPDTQYF
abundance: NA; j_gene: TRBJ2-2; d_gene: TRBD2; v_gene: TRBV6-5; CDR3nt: TGTGCCAGCAGTTACCATATTAGCGGGGGGGCCGGGGAGCTGTTTTTT; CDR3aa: CASSYHISGGAGELFF
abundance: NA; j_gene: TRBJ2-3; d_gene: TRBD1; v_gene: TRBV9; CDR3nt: TGTGCCAGCAGCCAGGGACAGGGCACAGATACGCAGTATTTT; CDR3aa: CASSQGQGTDTQYF
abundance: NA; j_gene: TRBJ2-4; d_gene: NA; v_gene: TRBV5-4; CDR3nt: TGTGCCAGCAGCCGTCCAGGGAACGAAAACATTCAGTACTTC; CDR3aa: CASSRPGNENIQYF
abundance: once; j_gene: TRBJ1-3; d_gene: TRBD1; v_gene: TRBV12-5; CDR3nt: TGTGCTAGTGGTTTGGGACAGGGGTCCGGAAACACCATATATTTT; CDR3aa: CASGLGQGSGNTIYF
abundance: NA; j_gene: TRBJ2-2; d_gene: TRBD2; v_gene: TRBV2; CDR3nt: TGTGCCAGCAGTGAGATGAGGGGAGGGAGGACCGGGGAGCTGTTTTTT; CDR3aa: CASSEMRGGRTGELFF
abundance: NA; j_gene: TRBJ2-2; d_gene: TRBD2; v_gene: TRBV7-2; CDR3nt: TGTGCCAGCAGCTTAGCGCCTAGCGGGGGAGGGGGAACCGGGGAGCTGTTTTTT; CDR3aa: CASSLAPSGGGGTGELFF